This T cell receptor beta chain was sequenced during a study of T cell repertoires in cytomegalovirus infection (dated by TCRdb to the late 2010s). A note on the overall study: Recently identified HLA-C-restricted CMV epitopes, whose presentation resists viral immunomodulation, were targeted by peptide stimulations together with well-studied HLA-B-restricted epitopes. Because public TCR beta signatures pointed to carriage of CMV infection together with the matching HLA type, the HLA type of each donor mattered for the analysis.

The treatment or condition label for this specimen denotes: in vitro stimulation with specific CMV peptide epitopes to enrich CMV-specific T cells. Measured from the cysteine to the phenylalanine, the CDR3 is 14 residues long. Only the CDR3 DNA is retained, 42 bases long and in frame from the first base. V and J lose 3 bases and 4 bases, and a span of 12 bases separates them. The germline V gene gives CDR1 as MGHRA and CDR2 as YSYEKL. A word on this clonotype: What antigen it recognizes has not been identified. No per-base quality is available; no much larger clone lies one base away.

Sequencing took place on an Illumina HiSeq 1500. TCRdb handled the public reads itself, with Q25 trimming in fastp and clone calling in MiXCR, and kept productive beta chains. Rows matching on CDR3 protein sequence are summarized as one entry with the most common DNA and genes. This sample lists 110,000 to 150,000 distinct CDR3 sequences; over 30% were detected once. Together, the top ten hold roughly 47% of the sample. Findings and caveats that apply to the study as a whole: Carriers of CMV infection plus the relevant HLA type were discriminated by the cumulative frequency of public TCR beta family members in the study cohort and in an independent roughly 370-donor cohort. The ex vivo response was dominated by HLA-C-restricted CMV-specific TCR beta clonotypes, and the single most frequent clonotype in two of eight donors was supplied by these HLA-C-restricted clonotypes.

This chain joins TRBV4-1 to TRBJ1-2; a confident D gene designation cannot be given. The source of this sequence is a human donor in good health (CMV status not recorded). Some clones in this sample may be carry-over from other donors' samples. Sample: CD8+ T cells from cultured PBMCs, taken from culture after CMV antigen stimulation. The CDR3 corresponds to CASSQSGSFYGYTF. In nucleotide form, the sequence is TGCGCCAGCAGCCAGAGTGGGTCTTTCTATGGCTACACCTTC.